The 9 T cell receptor beta chains given below trace back to one sample, sequenced in a study of cytomegalovirus exposure and HLA in healthy donors. Primers for the PCR totalled 60 Vbeta and 13 Jbeta. Here immunoSEQ multiplex PCR was the method, and the copy in TCRdb shows in-frame clones only, minus some. This sample has approximately 150,000 clones, with about three quarters found just once. Sample: PBMCs. These receptors all stem from a female donor in good health and CMV-seronegative.

The genes are TRBV5-1 and TRBJ2-7; 10 bases map to TRBD1. After removal of 7 bases from V and 2 bases from J, the junction contained 3 bases not matched to a gene. The germline V gene encodes CDR1 SGHRS and CDR2 YFSETQ. This CDR3 contains 13 residues. CDR3 bases: TGCGCCAGCGGAGGACAGGGGGCCTACGAGCAGTACTTC. It yields the protein CASGGQGAYEQYF.

The J gene is TRBJ2-1, the V gene TRBV18, with 7 bases matching TRBD1. Trimming cost V 6 bases and J 4 bases; bases outside gene matches: 3. The CDR3 length is 13 residues. Germline CDR1 and CDR2: KGHSH and LQKENI. CDR3 sequence reads: CASSPDRYNEQFF. CDR3 nucleotide sequence: TGTGCCAGCTCGCCGGACAGGTACAATGAGCAGTTCTTC.

V is TRBV7-6 and J is TRBJ2-1; 13 nucleotides match TRBD2. The V gene end was trimmed by 5 bases and the J gene end by 0 bases; junction bases not matched to a gene: 10. The CDR3 length is 19 residues. Looked up from germline, CDR1 is SGHVS and CDR2 is FNYEAQ. The CDR3 coding sequence is TGTGCCAGCAGCCCCCGACTAGCGGGAGGCCTTAGCTCCTACAATGAGCAGTTCTTC. Protein sequence: CASSPRLAGGLSSYNEQFF.

This sequence joins TRBV28 and TRBJ2-2; D gene ambiguous. Germline lookup yields CDR1 MDHEN and CDR2 SYDVKM. CDR3 length equals 15 residues. V was pared by 2 bases and J by 0 bases, with 7 bases between. As DNA, the CDR3 is TGTGCCAGCAGTTTAGGGCTACCGAACACCGGGGAGCTGTTTTTT. This gives the protein CASSLGLPNTGELFF.

This chain uses TRBV28 with TRBJ2-7; 7 positions agree with TRBD1. The trim removed 5 bases at V and 2 bases at J, leaving 3 bases unmatched. Germline V gene data show CDR1 as MDHEN and CDR2 as SYDVKM. The CDR3 spans 13 residues. The CDR3 is CASSDRDPYEQYF. CDR3 in DNA: TGTGCCAGCAGTGACAGGGACCCCTACGAGCAGTACTTC.

The CDR3 loop is CASSSVAGAGEDEQFF. The DNA for the CDR3 is TGTGCCAGCAGCTCTGTCGCGGGAGCGGGTGAGGATGAGCAGTTCTTC. This rearrangement joins TRBV5-4 to TRBJ2-1; 7 bases agree with TRBD2. The ends lost 3 bases at V and 8 bases at J; junction bases unmatched: 14. The length of the CDR3 is 16 residues. The germline V gene encodes CDR1 SGHNT and CDR2 YYREEE (reference sequence).

This clone appeared a single time. The chain uses TRBV6-4 and TRBJ2-1; TRBD2 matches 8 bases. In germline, CDR1 is MRHNA, CDR2 SNTAGT. V was clipped by 4 bases and J by 4 bases; unmatched bases: 9. The CDR3 is 16 amino acids. CDR3 in amino acids: CASSVESGGVYNEQFF. The DNA of the CDR3 is TGTGCCAGCAGTGTAGAGAGCGGGGGTGTATACAATGAGCAGTTCTTC.

J is TRBJ1-3 and V is TRBV30; D is unresolved. CDR1 and CDR2 from the germline V gene are GTSNPN and SVGIG (reference sequence). Trimming removed 3 bases at V and 3 bases at J, with 12 bases between. This CDR3 has 14 residues. The chain's CDR3 is CAWRGVGSGNTIYF. The CDR3 DNA sequence: TGTGCCTGGAGGGGTGTGGGGAGTGGAAACACCATATATTTT.

V is TRBV5-1 and J is TRBJ2-4; TRBD2 matches 11 bases. The CDR3 length is 17 residues. In germline, CDR1 is SGHRS, CDR2 YFSETQ. J gave up 2 bases and V 4 bases, and 8 bases lay outside the gene matches. CDR3 region: CASSPGASGRSKNIQYF. CDR3 nucleotide sequence: TGCGCCAGCAGCCCTGGGGCTAGCGGGAGGTCCAAAAACATTCAGTACTTC.